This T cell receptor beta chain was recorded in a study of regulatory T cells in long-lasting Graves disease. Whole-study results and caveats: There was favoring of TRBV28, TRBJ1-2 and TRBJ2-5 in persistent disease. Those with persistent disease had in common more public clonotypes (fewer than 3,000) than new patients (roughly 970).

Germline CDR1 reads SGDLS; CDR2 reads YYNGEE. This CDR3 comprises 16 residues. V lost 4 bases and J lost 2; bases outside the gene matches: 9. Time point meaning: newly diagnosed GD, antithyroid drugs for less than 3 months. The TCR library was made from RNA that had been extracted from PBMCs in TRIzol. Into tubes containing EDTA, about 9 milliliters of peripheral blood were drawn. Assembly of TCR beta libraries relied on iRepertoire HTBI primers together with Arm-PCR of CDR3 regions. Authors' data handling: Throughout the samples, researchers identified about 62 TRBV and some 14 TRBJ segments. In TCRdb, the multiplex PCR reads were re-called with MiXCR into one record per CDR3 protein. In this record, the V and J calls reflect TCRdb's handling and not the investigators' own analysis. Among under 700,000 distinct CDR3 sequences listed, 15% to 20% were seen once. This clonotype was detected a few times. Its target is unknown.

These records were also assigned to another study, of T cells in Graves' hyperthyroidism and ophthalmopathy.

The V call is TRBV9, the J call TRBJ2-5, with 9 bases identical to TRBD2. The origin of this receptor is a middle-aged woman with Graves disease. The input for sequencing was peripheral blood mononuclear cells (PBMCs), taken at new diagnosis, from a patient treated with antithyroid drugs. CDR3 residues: CASSLEGGGAQETQYF. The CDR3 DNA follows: TGTGCCAGCAGCCTAGAGGGCGGGGGGGCTCAAGAGACCCAGTACTTC.